In this sample, the clone carrying this TCR beta chain turned up many times. Through Arm-PCR of CDR3 regions and iRepertoire HTBI primers, TCR beta libraries were built. One entry per CDR3 protein, called by TCRdb with MiXCR from the multiplex PCR reads. This table has about 660,000 distinct CDR3 sequences, 25% to 35% appearing once. Germline assignment: CDR1 MNHEY and CDR2 SVGEGT. The CDR3 spans 14 residues. V shed 2 bases and J 3 bases; nucleotides not matched to a gene: 1. This sample was included in a study of regulatory T cells in long-lasting Graves disease. Time point reported: persistent/refractory GD, antithyroid drugs over 5 years with positive TRAb. The authors made the TCR library using RNA they extracted from PBMCs.

The J gene is TRBJ1-5, the V gene TRBV6-2 or TRBV6-3; TRBD1 aligns across 7 bases. This clonotype was obtained from a female donor with Graves disease. Material: peripheral blood mononuclear cells (PBMCs), obtained when the disease was refractory, from a patient treated with antithyroid drugs. CDR3 DNA sequence: TGTGCCAGCAGTTACGACAGGGCCAATCAGCCCCAGCATTTT. Encoded protein: CASSYDRANQPQHF.